The clone carrying this T cell receptor beta chain was detected a few times. As yet, its antigen is unknown. The CDR3 runs to 15 residues. V was clipped by 5 bases and J by 2 bases, with 12 bases between them. Per germline, CDR1 LNHDA and CDR2 SQIVND (reference sequence). The sample belongs to a study of T cell repertoires in cytomegalovirus infection. As for the study in general: Selection of CMV epitopes for the study included recently identified HLA-C-restricted and well-studied HLA-B-restricted ones. From public TCR beta signatures came an indication of both CMV infection and matching HLA type.

TCRdb redid the calling of the reads with MiXCR, one entry per CDR3 protein. The data contain roughly 220,000 distinct CDR3 sequences, 35% to 40% of them singletons. Whole-study results and caveats: Predominance within the ex vivo response was attributable to HLA-C-restricted CMV-specific TCR beta clonotypes.

The source is a human donor in good health (CMV status not recorded). Some clones in this sample may be carry-over from other donors' samples. The J gene is TRBJ2-2, the V gene TRBV19; D not certain. Material: CD8+ T cells from cultured PBMCs, obtained from culture after CMV antigen stimulation. Written as DNA, the CDR3 is TGTGCCAGTAGTGACCCCTACCCAAACACCGGGGAGCTGTTTTTT. It encodes CASSDPYPNTGELFF.